A single sample gave rise to the 17 T cell receptor beta chains below, sequenced in a study of glioma-infiltrating T cells. Amplification of TCR alpha and beta CDR3 regions from RNA used iRepertoire nested multiplex PCR. TCRdb called the multiplex PCR reads again in MiXCR, with one record for every CDR3 protein. The table shows a few hundred thousand distinct CDR3 sequences, with around 45% occurring only once. The sample was glioma tissue, nonneoplastic brain tissue, or PBMCs (not recorded which). Source of these receptors: a human donor with low-grade glioma or glioblastoma, undergoing nonglioma brain surgery, or in good health (not recorded which).

This clonotype was detected a few times. The J gene is TRBJ2-3, the V gene TRBV6-2 or TRBV6-3; TRBD1 aligns across 11 bases. Germline CDR1 is MNHEY and CDR2 is SVGEGT. The junction had 8 bases not matched to a gene; V was cut back by 10 bases and J by 5 bases. The CDR3 contains 14 residues. The CDR3: CAITPGQGEDTQYF. CDR3 bases: TGTGCCATCACCCCGGGACAGGGGGAAGATACGCAGTATTTT.

This clonotype turned up a few times. The chain couples TRBV7-2 to TRBJ2-1; D might be TRBD2 (5 bases). The length of the CDR3 is 15 residues. Germline loops: CDR1 SGHTA, CDR2 FQGNSA. Trimming took 0 bases from V and 4 from J, leaving 10 bases between them. This CDR3 reads CASSLATSLYNEQFF. In nucleotides, the CDR3 is TGTGCCAGCAGCTTAGCAACTAGTCTGTACAATGAGCAGTTCTTC.

With respect to this clonotype: A clone one base away is much larger, so this may be a read error. This chain connects TRBV6-5 to TRBJ2-2, with D unclear. Per the germline V gene, CDR1 is MNHEY and CDR2 is SVGAGI. V dropped 4 bases and J dropped 4 bases, with 16 bases sitting between them. The CDR3 is 16 amino acids. CDR3 DNA sequence: TGTGCCAGCAGTTTCCCGGTCCGGGCACCCACCGGGGAGCTGTTTTTT. It yields the protein CASSFPVRAPTGELFF.

As concerns this clonotype: Relative to the germline gene, one junction end is altered; a read error may explain this. The CDR3 nucleotides read TGTGCCGGCAGCCACGGACTACCAGATACGCAGTATTTT. Translating it yields CAGSHGLPDTQYF. The rearrangement uses TRBV6-1 and TRBJ2-3, with D tentatively TRBD2 (6 bases). The germline CDR1 and CDR2 sequences are MNHNS and SASEGT. This CDR3 is built from 13 residues.

This clonotype was seen only a few times. The chain joins TRBV28 to TRBJ2-1, with D tentatively TRBD2 (6 bases). This CDR3 contains 16 residues. The V end was cut by 6 bases, the J end by 8 bases, with 23 bases between. CDR1 is MDHEN and CDR2 is SYDVKM in the germline V gene. The CDR3 nucleotides are TGTGCCAGCAGCCTAGGGAGGCGGGCAGACGTGTATGAGCAGTTCTTC. This encodes CASSLGRRADVYEQFF.

The chain employs TRBV27 and TRBJ2-6; TRBD2 aligns across 11 bases. The CDR3 consists of 19 residues. CDR1 and CDR2 from the germline V gene are MNHEY and SMNVEV (reference sequence). V lost 6 bases and J lost 2; bases outside the gene matches: 12. This CDR3 reads CASRNLWLAGGTGANVLTF. The CDR3 bases are TGTGCCAGCAGGAACCTCTGGCTAGCGGGAGGAACTGGGGCCAACGTCCTGACTTTC.

The CDR3 is CASKGGCNQPQHF. CDR3 nucleotide sequence: TGTGCCAGCAAAGGGGGATGCAATCAGCCCCAGCATTTT. The chain recombines TRBV12-3 or TRBV12-4 with TRBJ1-5; perhaps TRBD1 as D (6 bases). This CDR3 region has 13 residues. The germline V and J ends were trimmed by 7 bases and 2 bases, with 9 bases remaining between them.

The rearrangement joins TRBV6-1 to TRBJ1-2; 9 bases fit TRBD1. The J segment lost 3 bases and the V segment lost 10 bases, leaving 15 bases of the junction unmatched. This CDR3 is built from 16 residues. Germline CDR1 MNHNS, CDR2 SASEGT. The CDR3 protein is CAMRRWTGESDYGYTF. The CDR3 DNA is TGTGCCATGCGACGATGGACAGGGGAGTCGGACTATGGCTACACCTTC.

The chain has TRBV2 and TRBJ1-5; D remains unclear. V was shortened by 4 bases and J by 1 base, with 17 bases between the two germline ends. This CDR3 spans 17 amino acids. The V gene's germline CDR1 is SNHLY and CDR2 FYNNEI. CDR3 residues: CASSARRRSESNQPQHF. The CDR3 bases are TGTGCCAGCAGTGCCCGGCGGAGATCGGAGAGCAATCAGCCCCAGCATTTT. The full variable domain, completed using reference TRBV2 and TRBJ1-5, is EPEVTQTPSHQVTQMGQEVILRCVPISNHLYFYWYRQILGQKVEFLVSFYNNEISEKSEIFDDQFSVERPDGSNFTLKIRSTKLEDSAMYFCASSARRRSESNQPQHFGDGTRLSIL.

This clonotype was seen at least ten times. This rearrangement joins TRBV6-2 or TRBV6-3 to TRBJ2-2; 11 nucleotides match TRBD2. The CDR3 totals 16 residues. CDR1 and CDR2 from the germline V gene are MNHEY and SVGEGT. Trimming at V came to 7 bases and at J to 0 bases, leaving 4 bases not matched to a gene. This CDR3 reads CASKPLAGANTGELFF. In DNA, the CDR3 is TGTGCCAGCAAACCACTAGCGGGAGCGAACACCGGGGAGCTGTTTTTT.

The V gene is TRBV12-3 or TRBV12-4, the J gene TRBJ1-5, with a tentative D call TRBD1 (6 bases). This CDR3 spans 15 amino acids. Trimming removed 3 bases from V and 9 bases from J, with 18 bases in between. For the CDR3, the DNA is TGTGCCAGCAGTTTGTCTACAGGGAGTGGTTGGCCCCAGCATTTT. Translation: CASSLSTGSGWPQHF.

The chain recombines TRBV4-1 with TRBJ2-3, with D tentatively TRBD1 or TRBD2 (6 bases each). The CDR3 covers 17 residues. V was pared by 3 bases and J by 7 bases, with 23 bases between. CDR1 is MGHRA and CDR2 is YSYEKL in the germline V gene. The CDR3 DNA reads TGCGCCAGCAGCCAGTATCCTGGACAGATGGAGGGAAATACGCAGTATTTT. Residues: CASSQYPGQMEGNTQYF.

CDR3 DNA: TGTGCCACCACGAGAGGTCACGAGCAGTTCTTC. Amino acids: CATTRGHEQFF. This chain links TRBV24-1 with TRBJ2-1; D is ambiguous. Germline V gene lookup returns CDR1 KGHDR and CDR2 SFDVKD. V shed 8 bases and J shed 10 bases, with 11 bases lying between them. The CDR3 consists of 11 residues.

The gene calls are TRBV11-2 and TRBJ2-2; D may be TRBD2 (5 bases). CDR1 and CDR2 (germline): SGHAT, FQNNGV. The V gene lost 5 bases and the J gene lost 7 bases, with 14 bases spanning the gap. This CDR3 has 14 amino acids. The CDR3, as DNA: TGTGCCAGCAGCCTAGCTCGGAGGAACGGGGAGCTGTTTTTT. This translates into CASSLARRNGELFF.

The CDR3 sequence: CASSQGIRVSGAFF. As DNA, the CDR3 is TGCGCCAGCAGCCAAGGAATCAGGGTTTCAGGAGCTTTCTTT. The chain combines TRBV4-1 with TRBJ1-1; D is perhaps TRBD1 (5 bases). CDR3 length: 14 amino acids. Trimming took 1 base from V and 10 from J, leaving 16 bases between them. CDR1 is MGHRA, CDR2 YSYEKL, per germline.

Many counts were recorded for this clonotype. The chain is built from TRBV20-1 and TRBJ1-2, with unresolved D. Per germline, CDR1 DFQATT and CDR2 SNEGSKA (reference sequence). This CDR3 has 9 amino acids. The germline V and J ends were trimmed by 0 bases and 7 bases, with 0 bases remaining between them. CDR3 protein: CSARDGYTF. Written as DNA, the CDR3 is TGCAGTGCTAGAGATGGCTACACCTTC.

The chain joins TRBV28 to TRBJ2-7; 7 bases line up with TRBD2. Per the germline V gene, CDR1 is MDHEN and CDR2 is SYDVKM. The CDR3 is 13 amino acids. V shed 6 bases, J shed 11 bases, and the junction held 13 bases outside the gene matches. The CDR3, as DNA: TGTGCCAGCAGCAATATAGGGAGGGAGACCAAGTACTTC. Translating gives CASSNIGRETKYF.